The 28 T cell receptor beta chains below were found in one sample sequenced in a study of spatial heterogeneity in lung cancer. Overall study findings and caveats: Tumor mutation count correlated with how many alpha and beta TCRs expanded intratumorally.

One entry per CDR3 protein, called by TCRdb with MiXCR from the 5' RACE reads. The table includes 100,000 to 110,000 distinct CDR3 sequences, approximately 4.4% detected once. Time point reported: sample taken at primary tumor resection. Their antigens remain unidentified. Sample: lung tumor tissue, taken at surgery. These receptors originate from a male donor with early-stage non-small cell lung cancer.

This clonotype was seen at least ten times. The chain's CDR3 is CASMRRRATGELFF. CDR3 coding DNA: TGTGCCAGCATGAGGAGAAGGGCGACCGGGGAGCTGTTTTTT. The rearrangement links TRBV27 to TRBJ2-2; D uncertain. CDR1 is MNHEY, CDR2 SMNVEV, per germline (reference sequence). This CDR3 is built from 14 residues. Deletions cut 7 bases from V and 5 bases from J, with 14 bases between.

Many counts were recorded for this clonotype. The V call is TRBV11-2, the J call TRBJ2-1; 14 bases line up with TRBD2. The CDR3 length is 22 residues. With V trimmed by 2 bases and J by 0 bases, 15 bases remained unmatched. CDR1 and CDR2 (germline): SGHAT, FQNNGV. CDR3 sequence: CASSLRGARGLAGARSYNEQFF. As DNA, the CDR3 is TGTGCCAGCAGCTTACGGGGGGCAAGGGGACTAGCGGGAGCACGCTCCTACAATGAGCAGTTCTTC.

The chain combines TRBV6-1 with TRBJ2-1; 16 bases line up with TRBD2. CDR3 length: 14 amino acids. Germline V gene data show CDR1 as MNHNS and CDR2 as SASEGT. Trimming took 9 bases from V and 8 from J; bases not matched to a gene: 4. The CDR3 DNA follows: TGTGCCAGTCCGGGACTAGCGGGAGGGGATGAGCAGTTCTTC. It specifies CASPGLAGGDEQFF.

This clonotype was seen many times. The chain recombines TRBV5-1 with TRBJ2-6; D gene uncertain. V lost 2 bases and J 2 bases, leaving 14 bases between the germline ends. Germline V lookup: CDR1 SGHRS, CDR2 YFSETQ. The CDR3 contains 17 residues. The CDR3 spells CASSLTFSPAGANVLTF. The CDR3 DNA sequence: TGCGCCAGCAGCTTAACTTTTTCTCCAGCTGGGGCCAACGTCCTGACTTTC. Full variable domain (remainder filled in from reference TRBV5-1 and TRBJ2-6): KAGVTQTPRYLIKTRGQQVTLSCSPISGHRSVSWYQQTPGQGLQFLFEYFSETQRNKGNFPGRFSGRQFSNSRSEMNVSTLELGDSALYLCASSLTFSPAGANVLTFGAGSRLTVL.

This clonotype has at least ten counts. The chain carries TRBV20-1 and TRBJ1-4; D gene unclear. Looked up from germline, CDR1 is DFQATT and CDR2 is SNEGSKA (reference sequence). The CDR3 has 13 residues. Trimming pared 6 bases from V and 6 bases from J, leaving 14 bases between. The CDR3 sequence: CSAPGLDHEKLFF. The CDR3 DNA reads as TGCAGTGCACCAGGACTGGACCATGAAAAACTGTTTTTT.

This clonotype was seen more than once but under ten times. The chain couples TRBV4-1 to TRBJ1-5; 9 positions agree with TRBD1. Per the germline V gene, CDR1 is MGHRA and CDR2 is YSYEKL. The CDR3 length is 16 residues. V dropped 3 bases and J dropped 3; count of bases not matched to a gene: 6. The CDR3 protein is CASSQLGQGVNQPQHF. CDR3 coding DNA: TGCGCCAGCAGCCAGTTGGGACAGGGCGTCAATCAGCCCCAGCATTTT.

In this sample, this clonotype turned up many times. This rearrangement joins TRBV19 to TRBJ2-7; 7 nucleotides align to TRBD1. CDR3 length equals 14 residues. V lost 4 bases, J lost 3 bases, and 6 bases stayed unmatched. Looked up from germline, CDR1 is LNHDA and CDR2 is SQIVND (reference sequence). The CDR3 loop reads CASSTRTGDYEQYF. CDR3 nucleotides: TGTGCCAGTAGTACCCGGACAGGAGACTACGAGCAGTACTTC. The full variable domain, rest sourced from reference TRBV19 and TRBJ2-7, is DGGITQSPKYLFRKEGQNVTLSCEQNLNHDAMYWYRQDPGQGLRLIYYSQIVNDFQKGDIAEGYSVSREKKESFPLTVTSAQKNPTAFYLCASSTRTGDYEQYFGPGTRLTVT.

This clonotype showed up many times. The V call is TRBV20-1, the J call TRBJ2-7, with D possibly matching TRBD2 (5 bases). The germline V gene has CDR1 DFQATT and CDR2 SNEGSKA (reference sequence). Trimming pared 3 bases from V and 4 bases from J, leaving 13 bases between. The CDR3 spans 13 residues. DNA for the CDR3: TGCAGTGCTAGTAGAGGGCGGAGATACGAGCAGTACTTC. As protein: CSASRGRRYEQYF.

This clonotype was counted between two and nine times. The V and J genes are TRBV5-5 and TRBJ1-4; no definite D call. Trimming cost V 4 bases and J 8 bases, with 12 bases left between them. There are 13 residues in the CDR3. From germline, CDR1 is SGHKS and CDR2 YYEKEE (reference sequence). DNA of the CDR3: TGTGCCAGCAGCCCCCCCGAGAAGGAAAAACTGTTTTTT. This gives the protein CASSPPEKEKLFF.

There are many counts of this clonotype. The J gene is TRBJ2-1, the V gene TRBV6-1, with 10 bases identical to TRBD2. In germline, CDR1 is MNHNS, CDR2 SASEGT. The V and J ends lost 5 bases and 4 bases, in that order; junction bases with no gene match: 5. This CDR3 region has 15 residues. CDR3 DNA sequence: TGTGCCAGCAGTCTAGCGGGAGTTGGGTACAATGAGCAGTTCTTC. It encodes CASSLAGVGYNEQFF.

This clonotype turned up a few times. CDR3 region: CASRTGQVYYEQYF. Written as DNA, the CDR3 is TGTGCCAGTAGAACGGGACAGGTATACTACGAGCAGTACTTC. The chain is built from TRBV6-1 and TRBJ2-7, with 8 nucleotides matching TRBD1. V lost 9 bases to trimming and J lost 3 bases; unmatched junction nucleotides: 10. Looked up from germline, CDR1 is MNHNS and CDR2 is SASEGT. This CDR3 is 14 amino acids long.

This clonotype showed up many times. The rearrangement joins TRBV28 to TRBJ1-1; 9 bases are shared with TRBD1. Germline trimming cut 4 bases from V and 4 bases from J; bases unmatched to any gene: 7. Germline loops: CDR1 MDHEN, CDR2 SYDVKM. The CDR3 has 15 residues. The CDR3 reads CASSWDRVKSTEAFF. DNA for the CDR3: TGTGCCAGCAGTTGGGACAGGGTGAAGAGCACTGAAGCTTTCTTT.

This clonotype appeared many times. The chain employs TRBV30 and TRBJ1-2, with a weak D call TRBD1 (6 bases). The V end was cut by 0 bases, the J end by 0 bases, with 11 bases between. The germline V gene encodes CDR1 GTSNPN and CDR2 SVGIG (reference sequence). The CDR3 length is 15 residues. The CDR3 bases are TGTGCCTGGAGTGTGACAGGTTCGGCTAACTATGGCTACACCTTC. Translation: CAWSVTGSANYGYTF.

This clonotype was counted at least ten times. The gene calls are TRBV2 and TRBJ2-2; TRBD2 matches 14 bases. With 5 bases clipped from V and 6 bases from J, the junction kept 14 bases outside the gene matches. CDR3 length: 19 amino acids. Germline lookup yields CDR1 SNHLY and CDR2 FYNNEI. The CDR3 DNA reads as TGTGCCAGCAGTCCTAAGCCCCCGGGACTAGCGGGAGTGGCCGGGGAGCTGTTTTTT. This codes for CASSPKPPGLAGVAGELFF.

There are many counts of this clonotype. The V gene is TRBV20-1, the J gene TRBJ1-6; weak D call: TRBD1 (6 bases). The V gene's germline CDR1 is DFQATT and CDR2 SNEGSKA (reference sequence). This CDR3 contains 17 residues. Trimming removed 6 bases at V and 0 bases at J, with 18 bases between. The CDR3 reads CSALARGYDSYNSPLHF. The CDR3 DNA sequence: TGCAGTGCCCTAGCCAGGGGATATGACTCCTATAATTCACCCCTCCACTTT.

The CDR3 spells CASSLSADGTSGNTIYF. The CDR3 nucleotides read TGTGCCAGCAGTTTATCCGCCGATGGGACCTCTGGAAACACCATATATTTT. The chain links TRBV28 to TRBJ1-3; maybe TRBD1 (5 bases). The V end was cut by 1 base, the J end by 0 bases, with 13 bases between. The CDR3 sequence is 17 residues long. Germline CDR1 is MDHEN and CDR2 is SYDVKM. Variable domain in full (rest from reference TRBV28 and TRBJ1-3): DVKVTQSSRYLVKRTGEKVFLECVQDMDHENMFWYRQDPGLGLRLIYFSYDVKMKEKGDIPEGYSVSREKKERFSLILESASTNQTSMYLCASSLSADGTSGNTIYFGEGSWLTVV.

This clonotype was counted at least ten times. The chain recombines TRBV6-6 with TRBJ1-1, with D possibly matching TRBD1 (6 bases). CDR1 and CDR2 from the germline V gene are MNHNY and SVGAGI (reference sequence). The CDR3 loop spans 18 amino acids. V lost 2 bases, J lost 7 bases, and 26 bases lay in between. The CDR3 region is CASSYPKRGAGTYDEAFF. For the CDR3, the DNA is TGTGCCAGCAGTTACCCGAAGAGGGGGGCTGGGACATATGATGAAGCTTTCTTT.

The CDR3 here is CATKEGYEQYF. The CDR3 DNA sequence: TGTGCCACCAAGGAGGGTTACGAGCAGTACTTC. The chain couples TRBV10-3 to TRBJ2-7; possibly TRBD2 for D (6 bases). The CDR3 totals 11 residues. The V end lost 10 bases, the J end lost 4 bases, and 11 bases lay between the germline ends. The germline gives CDR1 ENHRY, CDR2 SYGVKD.

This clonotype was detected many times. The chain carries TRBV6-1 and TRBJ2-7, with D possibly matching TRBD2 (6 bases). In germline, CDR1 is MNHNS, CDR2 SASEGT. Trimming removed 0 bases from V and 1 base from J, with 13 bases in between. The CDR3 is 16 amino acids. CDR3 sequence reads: CASSEAPGVLSYEQYF. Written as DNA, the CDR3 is TGTGCCAGCAGTGAAGCACCGGGAGTCCTATCCTACGAGCAGTACTTC.

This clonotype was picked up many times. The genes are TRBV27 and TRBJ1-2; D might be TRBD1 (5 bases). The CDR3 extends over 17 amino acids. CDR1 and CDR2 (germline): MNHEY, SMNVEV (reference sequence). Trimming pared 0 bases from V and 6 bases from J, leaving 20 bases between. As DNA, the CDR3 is TGTGCCAGCAGTTTATCGTCTTATTCGGCAGGGCCAGATGGCTACACCTTC. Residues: CASSLSSYSAGPDGYTF.

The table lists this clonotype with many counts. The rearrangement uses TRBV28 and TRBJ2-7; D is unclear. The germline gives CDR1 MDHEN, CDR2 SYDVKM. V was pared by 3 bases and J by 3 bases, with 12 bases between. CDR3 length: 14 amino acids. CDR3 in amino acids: CASSLIQTDYEQYF. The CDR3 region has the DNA TGTGCCAGCAGTTTGATCCAAACCGACTACGAGCAGTACTTC.

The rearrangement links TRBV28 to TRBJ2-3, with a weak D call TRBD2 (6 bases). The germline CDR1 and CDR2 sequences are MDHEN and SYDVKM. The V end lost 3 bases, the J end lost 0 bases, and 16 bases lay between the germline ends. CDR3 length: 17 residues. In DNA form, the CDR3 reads TGTGCCAGCAGTTTCCCTTTTCTAGCGCTGAGCACAGATACGCAGTATTTT. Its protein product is CASSFPFLALSTDTQYF.

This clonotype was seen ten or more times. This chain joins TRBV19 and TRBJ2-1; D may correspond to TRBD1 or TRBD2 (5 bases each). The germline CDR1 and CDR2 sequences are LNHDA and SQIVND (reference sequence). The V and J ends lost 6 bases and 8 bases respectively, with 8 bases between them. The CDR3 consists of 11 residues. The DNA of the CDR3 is TGTGCCAGTAGGAGGGGACATGAGCAGTTCTTC. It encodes CASRRGHEQFF.

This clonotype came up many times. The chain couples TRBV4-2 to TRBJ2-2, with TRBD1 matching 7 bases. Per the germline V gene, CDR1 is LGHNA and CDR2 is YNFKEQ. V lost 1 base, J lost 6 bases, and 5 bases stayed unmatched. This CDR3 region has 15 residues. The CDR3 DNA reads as TGTGCCAGCAGCCAAGCCGAGGGGGCGGCCGGGGAGCTGTTTTTT. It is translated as CASSQAEGAAGELFF.

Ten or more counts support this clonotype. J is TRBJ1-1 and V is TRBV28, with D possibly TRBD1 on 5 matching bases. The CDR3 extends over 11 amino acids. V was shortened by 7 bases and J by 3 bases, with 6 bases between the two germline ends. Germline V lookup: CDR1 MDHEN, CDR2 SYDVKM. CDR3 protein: CASMTDTEAFF. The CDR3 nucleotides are TGTGCCAGCATGACAGACACTGAAGCTTTCTTT.

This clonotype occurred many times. The CDR3 nucleotides read TGTGCCATCAAGCCGGCGACAGGGGGCGTCGGCACCGGGGAGCTGTTTTTT. Translating it yields CAIKPATGGVGTGELFF. J is TRBJ2-2 and V is TRBV10-3; TRBD1 agrees at 10 bases. The germline V gene has CDR1 ENHRY and CDR2 SYGVKD. Trimming removed 7 bases from V and 4 bases from J; junction bases left unmatched: 12. The CDR3 is 17 residues long.

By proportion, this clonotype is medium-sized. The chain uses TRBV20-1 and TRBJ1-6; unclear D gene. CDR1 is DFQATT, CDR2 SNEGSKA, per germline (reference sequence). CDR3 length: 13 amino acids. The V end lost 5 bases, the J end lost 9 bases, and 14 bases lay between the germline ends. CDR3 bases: TGCAGTGCTCGTTTGGCCCGTTTTTCACCCCTCCACTTT. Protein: CSARLARFSPLHF.

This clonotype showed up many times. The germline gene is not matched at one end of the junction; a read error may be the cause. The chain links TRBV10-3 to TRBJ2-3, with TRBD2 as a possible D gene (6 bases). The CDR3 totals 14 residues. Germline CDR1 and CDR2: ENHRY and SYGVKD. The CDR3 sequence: CAISEGGSTDTQYF. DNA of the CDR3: TGTGCTATCAGTGAAGGAGGGAGCACAGATACGCAGTATTTT.